The 32 T cell receptor beta chains presented below share a single source sample, sequenced in a study of Ad26.COV2.S vaccination and SARS-CoV-2 variants. Generated by immunoSEQ multiplex PCR, the TCRdb table keeps only in-frame clones and is missing some. The table lists 380,000 or so clones, 85% to 90% of them singletons. Treatment specified: about 20 received Ad26.COV2.S at low or high dose, single or two shots; 5 received placebo; per-sample allocation not given. All samples were drawn on day 63, counting from the first vaccine or placebo injection. This sample comprised peripheral blood, obtained in a trial of Ad26.COV2.S vaccine versus placebo. The receptors stem from a person between 18 and 60 years old who received the Ad26.COV2.S COVID-19 vaccine or a placebo.

The chain is built from TRBV5-3 and TRBJ1-2, with 8 positions matching TRBD1. TRBV5-3 is treated as an ORF (open reading frame) with a function not yet certain. V shed 3 bases and J 2 bases; nucleotides not matched to a gene: 3. The length of the CDR3 is 14 residues. As DNA, the CDR3 is TGTGCCAGAAGCTCAGGGGGCCCCAACTATGGCTACACCTTC. This gives the protein CARSSGGPNYGYTF.

The chain combines TRBV4-1 with TRBJ2-2; D perhaps matches TRBD1 (6 bases). Per germline, CDR1 MGHRA and CDR2 YSYEKL. Trimming pared 0 bases from V and 3 bases from J, leaving 8 bases between. The length of the CDR3 is 15 residues. CDR3: CASSQEAGDTGELFF. CDR3 nucleotides: TGCGCCAGCAGCCAAGAGGCAGGGGACACCGGGGAGCTGTTTTTT.

V and J are TRBV29-1 and TRBJ2-1; 10 bases align to TRBD2. The CDR3 has 15 residues. Germline V gene data show CDR1 as SQVTM and CDR2 as ANQGSEA. The CDR3 region is CSWAGLAGVGNEQFF. For the CDR3, the DNA is TGCAGTTGGGCAGGGCTAGCGGGAGTCGGGAATGAGCAGTTCTTC.

The chain couples TRBV4-3 to TRBJ1-2; TRBD1 matches at 11 bases. Germline V CDR1 and CDR2: LGHNA, YSLEER. J lost 6 bases, V lost 4 bases, and 4 bases had no gene match. This CDR3 comprises 14 residues. The CDR3 region has the DNA TGCGCCAGCAGCCCCCGGGACAGGGGGGATGGCTACACCTTC. It specifies CASSPRDRGDGYTF.

This chain links TRBV30 with TRBJ2-3, with a possible D match to TRBD2 (6 bases). The CDR3 is 16 residues long. The germline V gene encodes CDR1 GTSNPN and CDR2 SVGIG (reference sequence). Trimming removed 3 bases at V and 2 bases at J, with 18 bases between. CDR3 in DNA: TGTGCCTGGAGCCATTGGGATGGGGGACTCACAGATACGCAGTATTTT. Protein: CAWSHWDGGLTDTQYF.

The chain has TRBV19 and TRBJ1-5, with D perhaps matching TRBD1 (6 bases). Deletions cut 3 bases from V and 5 bases from J, with 8 bases between. CDR3 size: 13 residues. Germline CDR1 and CDR2: LNHDA and SQIVND (reference sequence). The DNA for the CDR3 is TGTGCCAGTAGTATGAACAGGGATCAGCCCCAGCATTTT. It codes for CASSMNRDQPQHF.

J is TRBJ2-7 and V is TRBV10-1, with 11 bases aligning to TRBD2. The CDR3 runs 16 residues. In germline, CDR1 is WNHNN, CDR2 SYGVQD (reference sequence). V lost 2 bases to trimming and J lost 0 bases; unmatched junction nucleotides: 3. The CDR3 DNA follows: TGCGCCAGCAGTGAGGGGGGACTAGCGGACTCCTACGAGCAGTACTTC. Translating it yields CASSEGGLADSYEQYF.

V usage is TRBV6-4 and J usage is TRBJ2-5; the D gene could be TRBD1 or TRBD2 (5 bases each). CDR3 length: 16 residues. Trimming took 6 bases from V and 3 from J, leaving 20 bases between them. Looked up from germline, CDR1 is MRHNA and CDR2 is SNTAGT. The CDR3 DNA reads TGTGCCAGCAGACGGAGAATCCGGGGCAGAAAAGAGACCCAGTACTTC. This encodes CASRRRIRGRKETQYF.

The CDR3 protein is CASSQDRTGGYTF. In DNA form, the CDR3 reads TGTGCCAGCAGCCAAGACCGCACGGGGGGCTACACCTTC. The gene calls are TRBV4-2 and TRBJ1-2; no clear D. CDR3 size: 13 residues. V lost 0 bases, J lost 8 bases, and 10 bases lay in between. Germline V gene sequence: CDR1 LGHNA, CDR2 YNFKEQ.

The chain couples TRBV3-1 (or the pseudogene TRBV3-2) to TRBJ2-5; TRBD1 agrees at 8 bases. The ends lost 1 base at V and 5 bases at J; junction bases unmatched: 6. Germline lookup yields CDR1 LGHDT and CDR2 YNNKEL (reference sequence). The CDR3 has 15 residues. CDR3 DNA: TGTGCCAGCAGCCAAGGCAGGGGGCGGACGGAGACCCAGTACTTC. Protein sequence: CASSQGRGRTETQYF.

This clone appeared a few times. The CDR3 spells CASSRTGDSPLHF. In DNA form, the CDR3 reads TGTGCCAGCAGCAGGACAGGGGATTCACCCCTCCACTTT. The V call is TRBV5-4, the J call TRBJ1-6; 9 nucleotides line up with TRBD1. Per germline, CDR1 SGHNT and CDR2 YYREEE (reference sequence). CDR3 length: 13 residues. The V segment lost 4 bases and the J segment 8 bases; nucleotides outside the gene matches: 1.

The genes are TRBV28 and TRBJ2-7, with D unclear. Per germline, CDR1 MDHEN and CDR2 SYDVKM. Trimming left V 3 bases short and J 5 bases short, with 8 bases between. This CDR3 has 12 residues. DNA of the CDR3: TGTGCCAGCAGTTTTCCCCCCCACGAGCAGTACTTC. Translated: CASSFPPHEQYF.

The CDR3 DNA reads as TGTGCCAGCAGCTTTAGAAGGGGACTAGCTACAGATACGCAGTATTTT. Translating gives CASSFRRGLATDTQYF. The chain employs TRBV7-9 and TRBJ2-3; TRBD2 agrees at 9 bases. The germline V gene has CDR1 SEHNR and CDR2 FQNEAQ (reference sequence). This CDR3 has 16 amino acids. The J segment lost 3 bases and the V segment lost 3 bases, leaving 7 bases of the junction unmatched.

The CDR3 spells CASIMDSVQETQYF. The CDR3 coding sequence is TGTGCCAGCATCATGGACAGTGTACAAGAGACCCAGTACTTC. The chain combines TRBV11-2 with TRBJ2-5; D possibly corresponds to TRBD1 (6 bases). The CDR3 extends over 14 amino acids. Germline V gene lookup returns CDR1 SGHAT and CDR2 FQNNGV. V gave up 7 bases and J gave up 2 bases, with 14 bases separating them.

The chain employs TRBV3-1 (or the pseudogene TRBV3-2) and TRBJ2-1, with D tentatively TRBD2 (5 bases). The V gene's germline CDR1 is LGHDT and CDR2 YNNKEL (reference sequence). The CDR3 length is 15 residues. The V end lost 4 bases, the J end lost 3 bases, and 13 bases lay between the germline ends. CDR3 sequence (DNA): TGTGCCAGCAGCCCAAGGAGCGGCCTCTACAATGAGCAGTTCTTC. It yields the protein CASSPRSGLYNEQFF.

This rearrangement joins TRBV6-1 to TRBJ2-5; TRBD1 matches at 9 bases. The germline gives CDR1 MNHNS, CDR2 SASEGT. This CDR3 is built from 15 residues. V shed 2 bases, J shed 7 bases, and the junction held 8 bases outside the gene matches. CDR3 sequence: CASSERGQGPWTQYF. The CDR3 DNA reads TGTGCCAGCAGTGAACGGGGACAGGGACCCTGGACCCAGTACTTC.

CDR3 protein: CASSPGGESNQPQHF. CDR3 DNA sequence: TGTGCCAGCAGCCCGGGGGGGGAAAGCAATCAGCCCCAGCATTTT. The V and J genes are TRBV9 and TRBJ1-5, with a weak D call TRBD1 (5 bases). V shed 4 bases and J shed 1 base, with 12 bases lying between them. CDR3 length: 15 amino acids. Germline V gives CDR1 SGDLS, CDR2 YYNGEE.

J is TRBJ1-1 and V is TRBV5-1; D uncertain. The CDR3 is made up of 14 amino acids. The germline V gene has CDR1 SGHRS and CDR2 YFSETQ. The germline V and J ends were trimmed by 1 base and 7 bases, with 14 bases remaining between them. CDR3 protein: CASSLRGWASEAFF. As DNA, the CDR3 is TGCGCCAGCAGCTTGAGAGGGTGGGCGAGTGAAGCTTTCTTT.

The V and J genes are TRBV6-6 and TRBJ2-2, with D unresolved. The CDR3 is 12 amino acids. Germline V gives CDR1 MNHNY, CDR2 SVGAGI (reference sequence). Between the trimmed V and J ends, which lost 7 bases and 6 bases, there was a span of 9 bases. CDR3 bases: TGTGCCAGCAAGGATGCTCCCGGGGAGCTGTTTTTT. It translates to CASKDAPGELFF.

CDR3 amino acids: CAWSGIIDNEQFF. The CDR3 coding sequence is TGTGCCTGGAGCGGGATCATTGACAATGAGCAGTTCTTC. V is TRBV30 and J is TRBJ2-1, with D possibly TRBD2 on 5 matching bases. Germline lookup yields CDR1 GTSNPN and CDR2 SVGIG (reference sequence). Trimming shortened V by 3 bases and J by 5 bases, and 11 bases separated the two germline ends. The CDR3 contains 13 residues.

The chain uses TRBV27 and TRBJ2-2; D not resolved. The V end was cut by 6 bases, the J end by 8 bases, with 7 bases between. The CDR3 extends over 11 amino acids. Germline CDR1 and CDR2: MNHEY and SMNVEV (reference sequence). CDR3 sequence reads: CASRPSGELFF. CDR3 in DNA: TGTGCCAGCAGGCCAAGTGGGGAGCTGTTTTTT.

This clone was counted a few times. The chain uses TRBV3-1 (or the pseudogene TRBV3-2) and TRBJ1-2; unclear D gene. This CDR3 contains 12 residues. V was shortened by 4 bases and J by 3 bases, with 6 bases between the two germline ends. Germline CDR1 is LGHDT and CDR2 is YNNKEL (reference sequence). The CDR3 loop is CASSLEYYGYTF. The CDR3 DNA sequence: TGTGCCAGCAGCCTAGAATACTATGGCTACACCTTC.

The chain combines TRBV23-1 with TRBJ2-7; D is uncertain. TRBV23-1 is an ORF for which the function is uncertain. This CDR3 is 14 amino acids long. V gave up 3 bases and J gave up 1 base, with 10 bases separating them. This CDR3 is CASSHPWRSYEQYF. For the CDR3, the DNA is TGCGCCAGCAGTCATCCATGGCGATCCTACGAGCAGTACTTC.

CDR3 DNA: TGTGCCAGCAGCGTAGATTCCGGGCAGGGGATGTCACCCCTCCACTTT. This sequence encodes CASSVDSGQGMSPLHF. This chain connects TRBV9 to TRBJ1-6; D is perhaps TRBD1 (6 bases). This CDR3 spans 16 amino acids. Germline V gene sequence: CDR1 SGDLS, CDR2 YYNGEE. V lost 0 bases, J lost 10 bases, and 17 bases lay in between.

The chain employs TRBV20-1 and TRBJ1-1; the D is unclear. V was cut by 6 bases and J by 5 bases, with 10 bases left in between. Looked up from germline, CDR1 is DFQATT and CDR2 is SNEGSKA (reference sequence). This CDR3 contains 11 residues. CDR3 in DNA: TGCAGTGCAGAAAAGAGGACTGAAGCTTTCTTT. Its translation: CSAEKRTEAFF.

A single count supports this clone. This rearrangement joins TRBV7-2 to TRBJ2-3; TRBD2 aligns across 9 bases. The CDR3 is made up of 17 amino acids. CDR1 and CDR2 (germline): SGHTA, FQGNSA. V dropped 5 bases and J dropped 4; count of bases not matched to a gene: 13. The DNA for the CDR3 is TGTGCCAGCAGCCCACTGGTGGCGGGGGGGCTGGCAGATACGCAGTATTTT. Amino acid sequence: CASSPLVAGGLADTQYF.

The rearrangement joins TRBV18 to TRBJ2-7; the D gene is possibly TRBD2 (6 bases). Germline CDR1 is KGHSH and CDR2 is LQKENI. This CDR3 is 15 amino acids long. Trimming cost V 2 bases and J 3 bases, with 14 bases left between them. CDR3 region: CASSPSRGVGYEQYF. CDR3 sequence (DNA): TGTGCCAGCTCACCATCTCGCGGGGTAGGCTACGAGCAGTACTTC.

The rearrangement uses TRBV5-1 and TRBJ2-1, with 12 bases identical to TRBD2. Germline values: CDR1 SGHRS, CDR2 YFSETQ. The CDR3 runs 15 residues. The trim removed 4 bases at V and 9 bases at J, leaving 8 bases unmatched. CDR3 in amino acids: CASSKTSGSTVEQFF. The CDR3 nucleotides read TGCGCCAGCAGCAAGACTAGCGGGAGTACGGTTGAGCAGTTCTTC.

The chain carries TRBV5-1 and TRBJ1-5; 7 bases are shared with TRBD1. CDR3 length: 15 amino acids. Germline CDR1 and CDR2: SGHRS and YFSETQ. With 4 bases clipped from V and 0 bases from J, the junction kept 4 bases outside the gene matches. The CDR3 DNA is TGCGCCAGCAGCCGGGGGGACAGTAGCAATCAGCCCCAGCATTTT. This encodes CASSRGDSSNQPQHF.

The chain recombines TRBV5-1 with TRBJ1-1; D is possibly TRBD1 (6 bases). This CDR3 is built from 15 residues. Trimming left V 0 bases short and J 6 bases short, with 15 bases between. Looked up from germline, CDR1 is SGHRS and CDR2 is YFSETQ. The chain's CDR3 is CASSLDSAGGPEAFF. CDR3 coding DNA: TGCGCCAGCAGCTTGGATTCTGCGGGGGGCCCTGAAGCTTTCTTT.

V gene TRBV9 combines with J gene TRBJ2-1; D possibly corresponds to TRBD2 (6 bases). V was shortened by 0 bases and J by 6 bases, with 16 bases between the two germline ends. Germline V CDR1 and CDR2: SGDLS, YYNGEE. The CDR3 has 16 residues. The CDR3 nucleotides read TGTGCCAGCAGCGTAGATCAGCGGGCTAACAGCAATGAGCAGTTCTTC. Encoded protein: CASSVDQRANSNEQFF.

The CDR3: CASSVDRNEGRSNTGELFF. CDR3 DNA sequence: TGTGCCAGCAGCGTAGACAGAAACGAGGGCAGATCGAACACCGGGGAGCTGTTTTTT. The V call is TRBV9, the J call TRBJ2-2; perhaps TRBD2 as D (5 bases). There are 19 residues in the CDR3. Trimming cost V 0 bases and J 0 bases, with 18 bases left between them. Germline lookup yields CDR1 SGDLS and CDR2 YYNGEE.